This T cell receptor beta chain was documented in a study of vaccination and CD4 T cells after COVID-19 (dated by TCRdb to 2021 to 2024). Turning to the overall study: SARS-CoV-2 positivity had been established in the convalescent patients by nasal swab PCR, and mild disease was recorded in about 9 of these patients and severe disease in one. Six males and four females were included in the convalescent cohort, with two Hispanic individuals, seven Caucasians, two Asians and one multiracial person represented. Participants received two doses of either the Pfizer-BioNTech BNT162b2 vaccine (n=8) or the Moderna mRNA-1273 vaccine (n=2). Post-COVID blood samples from convalescent patients were collected a median of 101 days after diagnosis, with a range of 35 to 161 days. Post-vaccine blood samples were taken a median of approximately 76 days after the second vaccine dose, with a range of 14 to 241 days. The cultures were stimulated with overlapping spike peptide pools from SARS-CoV-2 and from the common cold coronaviruses HCoV-NL63, HCoV-OC43 and HCoV-229E. Control cultures used a CEFX viral epitope pool as positive control, an HIV-1 Nef peptide pool as negative control, or no peptide. In around 9 COVID-19 convalescent patients and 4 infection-naive healthy vaccine recipients, researchers compared the spike-specific CD4+ TCR repertoire from before mRNA vaccination with the repertoire from after.

The library came from PCR. TCR sequencing of DNA from cultured CD4+ T cells used the Oncomine TCR Beta short-read assay at the Johns Hopkins FTIC core. The QIAamp micro DNA kit was used to extract genomic DNA from the cultured CD4+ T cells. Oncomine TCR Beta libraries made from cultured CD4+ T cells were pooled using unique dual indexes and sequenced on an Illumina iSeq 100. Per the authors' processing: Non-productive sequences were removed, and CDR3s that did not start with C, did not end with F or W, or were shorter than 7 amino acids were discarded. Antigen-specific clonotypes were identified with the MANAFEST web application by comparing peptide-stimulated wells with reference and other culture wells. To be called positive, a clone needed an FDR below 0.05, an odds ratio above 5, and a productive frequency above 0.1% in at least two of three replicate wells. Cross-reactive clonotypes were defined as significantly expanded in both SARS-CoV-2 spike wells and at least one common cold coronavirus spike condition. Using R version 3.6.1, CDR3 homology was evaluated through Levenshtein distances (stringdist) along with unrooted phylogenetic trees (ape). TCRdb reanalyzed the raw reads on its own, using fastp at Q25 for trimming and MiXCR for clone calling, and kept in-frame beta chains. Identical CDR3 protein sequences are pooled into one entry, listed with their most common genes and DNA. The V and J calls and clone size come from TCRdb's table, not from the authors' own analysis. The sample table contains about 6,600 distinct CDR3 sequences; only one count was recorded for around 42% of them. 20% to 25% of the sample comes from the top ten.

Overall results and qualifications from the work: Of the vaccine-specific clones in convalescent patients, 304 of 307, or nearly all, reacted only to SARS-CoV-2 spike and did not cross-react with common cold coronaviruses. The number of convalescent patients in the study was relatively small, and the study did not examine early timepoints following natural infection. The median count of SARS-CoV-2-reactive clonotypes went up from about 23 after infection to some 38 after vaccination, although the change was not significant. Among convalescent patients, a median about 86% of the SARS-CoV-2-reactive clones seen after vaccination appeared only after vaccination, which suggests priming specific to the vaccine.

The treatment or condition label corresponds to: roughly 10-day PBMC culture with coronavirus spike peptide pools or control peptides (ViraFEST assay). The ViraFEST assay, used in the study, expanded antigen-specific T cells with peptide pools and then identified the expanded clonotypes through TCR sequencing. The convalescent patients' positive SARS-CoV-2 PCR tests fell between March and December 2020, which was before the Alpha, Beta and Delta variants emerged in the United States. Two million PBMCs per well were cultured in IMDM with approximately 5% human AB serum and about 9.2 IU/ml IL-2, plus 10 ug/ml peptide pools. On days 3 and 7, half of the culture medium was replaced with fresh IL-2-containing medium. CD4+ T cells were isolated after roughly eleven days of culture through negative selection using the EasySep CD4+ T cell isolation kit. Ficoll-Paque Plus gradient centrifugation was used to isolate PBMCs from whole blood, and the isolated PBMCs were then either used fresh or cryopreserved at -140C. Triplicate wells were generally used for each culture condition.

To note about this clonotype: The specificity of this receptor is unknown. No much larger clone is present one base from it, and per-base qualities are unavailable.

The specimen sequenced was CD4+ T cells from blood, cultured in vitro. The receptor's source is a human donor who had recovered from COVID-19.

The sequence in DNA is TGCGCCAGCAGCTTGAGCGGCAATTCACCCCTCCACTTT. Translated, this is CASSLSGNSPLHF. The sequence joins TRBV5-1 to TRBJ1-6, with an unclear D gene assignment. CDR1 and CDR2, per the germline V gene, are SGHRS and YFSETQ. Trimming costs V 1 base and J 7 bases, and their ends lie 6 bases apart. The CDR3 runs 13 residues from the cysteine to the phenylalanine. Kept here is only the CDR3 DNA, which spans 39 bases and is read in frame from base 1.